This T cell receptor beta chain was retrieved from a study of blood T cell repertoires in COVID-19. The data were produced by immunoSEQ multiplex PCR, yet TCRdb's version contains in-frame clones alone and is incomplete. Among roughly 230,000 clones listed, about nine tenths were seen once. The length of the CDR3 is 15 residues. From germline, CDR1 is SGHDN and CDR2 FVKESK. V was clipped by 0 bases and J by 0 bases, with 8 bases between them. In the case of this clone: Other nucleotide sequences from this sample produce the same CDR3.

Living in about 25 US areas, the participants were between 18 and 89 years of age. Self-reported history from a screening survey and questionnaire set each donor's cohort. The sequenced material came from PBMCs or T cells enriched from blood (not recorded which). The sequence was collected from a young man in a cohort exposed to, infected with or recovered from COVID-19 (not recorded which). The J gene is TRBJ1-2, the V gene TRBV14, with D possibly matching TRBD1 (6 bases). CDR3 region: CASSQDRTANYGYTF. The CDR3, as DNA: TGTGCCAGCAGCCAAGATAGGACAGCTAACTATGGCTACACCTTC.